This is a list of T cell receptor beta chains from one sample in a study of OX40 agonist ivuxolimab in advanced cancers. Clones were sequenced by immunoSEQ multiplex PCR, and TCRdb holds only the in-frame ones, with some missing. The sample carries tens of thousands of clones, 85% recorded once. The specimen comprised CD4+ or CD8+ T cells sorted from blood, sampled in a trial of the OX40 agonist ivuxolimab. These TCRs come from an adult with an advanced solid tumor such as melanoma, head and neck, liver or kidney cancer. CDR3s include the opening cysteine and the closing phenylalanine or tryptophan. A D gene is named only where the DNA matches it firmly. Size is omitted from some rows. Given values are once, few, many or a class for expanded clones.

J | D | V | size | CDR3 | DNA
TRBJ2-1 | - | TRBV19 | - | CASSETWTAIYNEQFF | TGTGCCAGTAGCGAAACGTGGACAGCGATATACAATGAGCAGTTCTTC
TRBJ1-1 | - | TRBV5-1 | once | CASSSLLNTEAFF | TGCGCCAGCAGCTCCCTATTGAACACTGAAGCTTTCTTT
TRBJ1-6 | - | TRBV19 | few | CASSIAGDSPLHF | TGTGCCAGTAGTATAGCTGGGGATTCACCCCTCCACTTT
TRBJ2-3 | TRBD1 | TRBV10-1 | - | CASSDRSGQDTDTQYF | TGCGCCAGCAGTGATAGGAGCGGACAGGACACAGATACGCAGTATTTT
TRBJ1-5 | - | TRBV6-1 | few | CASSFRAGNQPQHF | TGTGCCAGCAGCTTCAGGGCGGGCAATCAGCCCCAGCATTTT
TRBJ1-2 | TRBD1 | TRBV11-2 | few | CASSLDPGGFGGYTF | TGTGCCAGCAGCTTAGACCCAGGGGGCTTCGGTGGCTACACCTTC
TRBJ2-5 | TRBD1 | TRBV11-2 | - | CASSSRDRGRRETQYF | TGTGCCAGCAGCTCCCGGGACAGGGGGCGCCGAGAGACCCAGTACTTC
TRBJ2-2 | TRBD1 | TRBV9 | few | CASSAGQGDTGELFF | TGTGCCAGCAGCGCGGGACAGGGAGACACCGGGGAGCTGTTTTTT
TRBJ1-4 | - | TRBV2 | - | CATRSRGRGEKLFF | TGTGCCACCAGGTCGAGAGGGAGAGGTGAAAAACTGTTTTTT
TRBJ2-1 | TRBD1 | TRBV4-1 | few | CASTPRTTGGYNEQFF | TGCGCCAGCACCCCAAGAACGACAGGGGGCTACAATGAGCAGTTCTTC
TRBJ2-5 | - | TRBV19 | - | CATKDLLQETQYF | TGTGCCACCAAGGACTTACTCCAAGAGACCCAGTACTTC
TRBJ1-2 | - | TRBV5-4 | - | CASSPDQDYGYTF | TGTGCCAGCAGCCCAGACCAGGACTATGGCTACACCTTC
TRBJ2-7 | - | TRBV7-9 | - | CASSFYRGLGNYEQYF | TGTGCCAGCAGCTTTTACAGGGGACTAGGTAACTACGAGCAGTACTTC
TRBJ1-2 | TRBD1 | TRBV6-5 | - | CATRQGAGYGYTF | TGTGCCACCCGACAGGGGGCAGGCTATGGCTACACCTTC
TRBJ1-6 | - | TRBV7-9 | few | CASSSTGSSPLHF | TGTGCCAGCAGCTCCACAGGGAGTTCACCCCTCCACTTT
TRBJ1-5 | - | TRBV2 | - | CASSFWAEGNQPQHF | TGTGCCAGCAGTTTTTGGGCGGAGGGCAATCAGCCCCAGCATTTT
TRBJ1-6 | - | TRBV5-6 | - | CASSVRGMDSPLHF | TGTGCCAGCAGCGTACGGGGGATGGATTCACCCCTCCACTTT
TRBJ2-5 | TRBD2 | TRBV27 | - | CASTLTKRGGGGQETQYF | TGTGCCAGCACCCTGACCAAGCGGGGGGGCGGAGGGCAAGAGACCCAGTACTTC
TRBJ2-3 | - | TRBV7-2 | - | CASSLGGRGTDTQYF | TGTGCCAGCAGCTTAGGGGGGCGGGGCACAGATACGCAGTATTTT
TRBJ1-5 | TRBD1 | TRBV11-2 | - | CASSLGQGGNQPQHF | TGTGCCAGCAGCTTAGGACAGGGGGGCAATCAGCCCCAGCATTTT
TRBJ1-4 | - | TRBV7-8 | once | CASSVGPTNEKLFF | TGTGCCAGCAGTGTGGGGCCAACTAATGAAAAACTGTTTTTT
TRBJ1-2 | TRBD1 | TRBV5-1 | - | CASSKQGQGEGYTF | TGCGCCAGCAGCAAACAGGGACAGGGTGAAGGCTACACCTTC
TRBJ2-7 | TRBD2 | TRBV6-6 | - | CASSYRGTSGGEQYF | TGTGCCAGCAGTTACAGGGGCACTAGCGGGGGAGAGCAGTACTTC
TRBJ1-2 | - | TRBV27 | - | CASSFWGSGYGYTF | TGTGCCAGCAGTTTTTGGGGTTCCGGCTATGGCTACACCTTC
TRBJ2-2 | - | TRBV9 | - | CASSVAKWQGTGELFF | TGTGCCAGCAGCGTAGCGAAGTGGCAGGGGACCGGGGAGCTGTTTTTT
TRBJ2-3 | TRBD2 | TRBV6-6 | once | CASLGGGGDTQYF | TGTGCCAGCTTGGGCGGGGGTGGTGATACGCAGTATTTT
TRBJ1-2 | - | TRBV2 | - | CASSKADILYGYTF | TGTGCCAGCAGTAAAGCCGACATCCTCTATGGCTACACCTTC
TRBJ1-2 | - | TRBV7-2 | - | CASSRLTGGYTF | TGTGCCAGCAGTCGCCTAACGGGTGGCTACACCTTC
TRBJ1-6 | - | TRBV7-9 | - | CASSLELNSPLHF | TGTGCCAGCAGCTTAGAACTTAATTCACCCCTCCACTTT
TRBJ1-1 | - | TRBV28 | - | CASSLGGVNTEAFF | TGTGCCAGCAGTTTGGGAGGCGTGAACACTGAAGCTTTCTTT
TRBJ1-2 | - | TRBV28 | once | CASSARGNYGYTF | TGTGCCAGCAGTGCCAGAGGAAACTATGGCTACACCTTC
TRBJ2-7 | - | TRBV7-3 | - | CASSLTIVDRARVYEQYF | TGTGCCAGCAGCTTGACAATCGTAGATCGGGCCCGAGTGTACGAGCAGTACTTC
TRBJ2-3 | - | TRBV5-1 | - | CASSWQDSTDTQYF | TGCGCCAGCAGCTGGCAGGACAGCACAGATACGCAGTATTTT
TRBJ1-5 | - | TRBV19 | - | CASSSQSNQPQHF | TGTGCCAGTAGTTCGCAAAGCAATCAGCCCCAGCATTTT
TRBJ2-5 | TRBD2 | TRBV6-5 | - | CASSYSGGTWETQYF | TGTGCCAGCAGTTACTCCGGGGGGACGTGGGAGACCCAGTACTTC
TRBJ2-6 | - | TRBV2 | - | CASSAGRNSGANVLTF | TGTGCCAGCAGTGCGGGACGGAACTCTGGGGCCAACGTCCTGACTTTC
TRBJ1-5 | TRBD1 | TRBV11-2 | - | CASSFDRGQPQHF | TGTGCCAGCAGCTTTGACAGGGGTCAGCCCCAGCATTTT
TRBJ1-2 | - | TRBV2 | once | CASSGTGTSGGYTF | TGTGCCAGCAGCGGTACCGGGACGAGTGGGGGCTACACCTTC
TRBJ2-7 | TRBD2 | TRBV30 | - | CAWSRGGARYEQYF | TGTGCCTGGAGCCGGGGGGGGGCTCGCTACGAGCAGTACTTC
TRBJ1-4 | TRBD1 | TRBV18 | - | CASSPNTGGVTNEKLFF | TGTGCCAGCTCACCAAACACAGGGGGCGTGACTAATGAAAAACTGTTTTTT
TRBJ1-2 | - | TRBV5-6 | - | CASSLRTGYTF | TGTGCCAGCAGCCTCAGGACTGGCTACACCTTC
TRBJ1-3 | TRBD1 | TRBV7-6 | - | CASSWGATGVFDTIYF | TGTGCCAGCAGCTGGGGGGCGACAGGGGTTTTTGACACCATATATTTT
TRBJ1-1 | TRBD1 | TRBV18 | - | CASSQTGEWGTEAFF | TGTGCCAGCTCACAAACAGGGGAGTGGGGCACTGAAGCTTTCTTT
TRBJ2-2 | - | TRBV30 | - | CAWSGVRATGELFF | TGTGCCTGGAGCGGGGTTCGGGCCACCGGGGAGCTGTTTTTT
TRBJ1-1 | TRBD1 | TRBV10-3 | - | CAISAQAGQGNTEAFF | TGTGCCATCAGTGCACAAGCGGGACAGGGGAACACTGAAGCTTTCTTT
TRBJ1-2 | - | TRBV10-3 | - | CAISESTHYGYTF | TGTGCCATCAGTGAGTCGACCCACTATGGCTACACCTTC
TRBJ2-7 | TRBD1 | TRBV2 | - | CASRGDTGTGGKYYEQYF | TGTGCCAGCAGGGGGGATACCGGGACAGGGGGAAAATACTACGAGCAGTACTTC
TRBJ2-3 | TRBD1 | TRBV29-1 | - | CSVGPGQGADTQYF | TGCAGCGTGGGACCGGGACAGGGGGCTGATACGCAGTATTTT
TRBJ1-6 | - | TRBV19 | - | CASSGSSYNSPLHF | TGTGCCAGTAGTGGGAGCTCCTATAATTCACCCCTCCACTTT